Sequencing of this TCR beta chain was carried out in a study of CD4 and CD8 cells across lung adenocarcinoma regions. The J segment lost 6 bases and the V segment lost 2 bases, leaving 4 bases of the junction unmatched. Germline CDR1 reads WNHNN; CDR2 reads SYGVQD (reference sequence). The CDR3 has 15 amino acids. TCRdb reprocessed the PCR reads with MiXCR, giving one entry per CDR3 protein. The sample yields some 10,000 distinct CDR3 sequences, 59% seen once. The chain carries TRBV10-1 and TRBJ2-2, with 9 bases that match TRBD2. The specimen was CD8+ T cells from the margin of a lung tumor. This TCR was recovered from a male donor with lung adenocarcinoma. The CD4 and CD8 labels of this study may be unreliable. The chain's CDR3 is CASSEVAGVPGELFF. CDR3 bases: TGCGCCAGCAGTGAGGTAGCGGGAGTCCCCGGGGAGCTGTTTTTT.